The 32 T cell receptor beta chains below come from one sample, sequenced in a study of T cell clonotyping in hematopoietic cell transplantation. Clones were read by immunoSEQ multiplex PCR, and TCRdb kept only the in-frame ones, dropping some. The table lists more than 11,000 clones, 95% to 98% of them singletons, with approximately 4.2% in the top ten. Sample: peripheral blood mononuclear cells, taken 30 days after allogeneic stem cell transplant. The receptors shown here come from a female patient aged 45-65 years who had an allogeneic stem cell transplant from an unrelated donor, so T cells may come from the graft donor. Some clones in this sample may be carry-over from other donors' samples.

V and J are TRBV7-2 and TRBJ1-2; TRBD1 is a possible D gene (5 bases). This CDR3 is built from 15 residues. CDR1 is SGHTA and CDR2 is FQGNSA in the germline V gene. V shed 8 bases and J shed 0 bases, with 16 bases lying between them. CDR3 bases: TGTGCCAGCTCAGAAGGGCAGGGAGCTAACTATGGCTACACCTTC. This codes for CASSEGQGANYGYTF.

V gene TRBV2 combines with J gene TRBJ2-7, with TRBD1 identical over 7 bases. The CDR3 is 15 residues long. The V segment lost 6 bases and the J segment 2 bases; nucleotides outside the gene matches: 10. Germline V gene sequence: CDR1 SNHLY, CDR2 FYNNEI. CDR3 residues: CASSDYRDSTYEQYF. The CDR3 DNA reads TGTGCCAGCAGCGACTACCGGGACAGCACCTACGAGCAGTACTTC.

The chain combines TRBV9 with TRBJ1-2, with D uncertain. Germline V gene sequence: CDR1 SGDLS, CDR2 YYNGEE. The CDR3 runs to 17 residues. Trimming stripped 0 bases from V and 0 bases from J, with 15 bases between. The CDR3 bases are TGTGCCAGCAGCGTAGGCGGCATAGTGGTCCCTAACTATGGCTACACCTTC. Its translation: CASSVGGIVVPNYGYTF.

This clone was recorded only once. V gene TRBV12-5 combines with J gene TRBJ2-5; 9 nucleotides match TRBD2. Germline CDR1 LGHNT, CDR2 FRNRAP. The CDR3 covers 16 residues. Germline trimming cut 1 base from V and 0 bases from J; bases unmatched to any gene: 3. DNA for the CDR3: TGTGCTAGTGGTTTGGGTAGCGGGGGCAACCAAGAGACCCAGTACTTC. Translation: CASGLGSGGNQETQYF.

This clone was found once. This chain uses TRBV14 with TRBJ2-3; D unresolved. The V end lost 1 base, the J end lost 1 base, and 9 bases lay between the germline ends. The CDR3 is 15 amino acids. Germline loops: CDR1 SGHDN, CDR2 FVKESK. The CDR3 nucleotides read TGTGCCAGCAGCCAAGTTTACGGACGCACAGATACGCAGTATTTT. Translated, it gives CASSQVYGRTDTQYF. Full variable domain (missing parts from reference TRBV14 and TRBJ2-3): EAGVTQFPSHSVIEKGQTVTLRCDPISGHDNLYWYRRVMGKEIKFLLHFVKESKQDESGMPNNRFLAERTGGTYSTLKVQPAELEDSGVYFCASSQVYGRTDTQYFGPGTRLTVL.

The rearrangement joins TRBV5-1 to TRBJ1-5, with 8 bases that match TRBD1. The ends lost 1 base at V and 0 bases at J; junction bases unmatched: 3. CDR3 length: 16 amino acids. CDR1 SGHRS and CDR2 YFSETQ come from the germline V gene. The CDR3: CASSLNGQGSNQPQHF. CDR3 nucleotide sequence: TGCGCCAGCAGCTTGAACGGACAGGGTAGCAATCAGCCCCAGCATTTT.

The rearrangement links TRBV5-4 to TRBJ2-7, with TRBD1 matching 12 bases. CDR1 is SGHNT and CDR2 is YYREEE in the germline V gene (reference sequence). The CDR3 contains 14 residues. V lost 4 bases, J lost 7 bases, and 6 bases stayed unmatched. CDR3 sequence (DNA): TGTGCCAGCAGCCCCTGGGACAGGGGGCGAGAGCAGTACTTC. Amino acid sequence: CASSPWDRGREQYF.

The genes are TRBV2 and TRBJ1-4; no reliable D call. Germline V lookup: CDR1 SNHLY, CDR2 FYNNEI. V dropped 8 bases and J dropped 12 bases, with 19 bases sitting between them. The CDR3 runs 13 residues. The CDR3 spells CASLFGGPGELFF. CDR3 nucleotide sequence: TGTGCCAGCCTTTTCGGCGGCCCCGGGGAACTGTTTTTT.

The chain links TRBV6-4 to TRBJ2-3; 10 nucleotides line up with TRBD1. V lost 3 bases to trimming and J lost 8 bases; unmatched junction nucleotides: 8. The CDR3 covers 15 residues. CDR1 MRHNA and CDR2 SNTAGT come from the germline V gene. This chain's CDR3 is CASSDGTGDIPTQYF. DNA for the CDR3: TGTGCCAGCAGTGATGGGACAGGGGATATTCCTACGCAGTATTTT.

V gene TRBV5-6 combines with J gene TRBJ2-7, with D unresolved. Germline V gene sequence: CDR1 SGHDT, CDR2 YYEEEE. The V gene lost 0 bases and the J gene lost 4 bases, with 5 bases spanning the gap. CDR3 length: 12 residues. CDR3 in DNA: TGTGCCAGCAGCTTGGGGAATTACGAGCAGTACTTC. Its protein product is CASSLGNYEQYF.

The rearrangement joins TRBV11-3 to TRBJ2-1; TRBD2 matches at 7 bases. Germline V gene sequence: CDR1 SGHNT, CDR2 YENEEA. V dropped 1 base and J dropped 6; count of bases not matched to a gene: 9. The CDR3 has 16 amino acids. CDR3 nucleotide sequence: TGTGCCAGCAGCTTAGGTACTAGCGTTTCCCTCAATGAGCAGTTCTTC. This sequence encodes CASSLGTSVSLNEQFF.

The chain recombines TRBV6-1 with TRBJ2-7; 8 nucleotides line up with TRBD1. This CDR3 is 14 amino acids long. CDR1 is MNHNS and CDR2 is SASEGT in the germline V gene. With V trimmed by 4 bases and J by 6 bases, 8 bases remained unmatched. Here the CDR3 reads CASSVRTGLGEQYF. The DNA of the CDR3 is TGTGCCAGCAGTGTCCGGACAGGGCTGGGCGAGCAGTACTTC.

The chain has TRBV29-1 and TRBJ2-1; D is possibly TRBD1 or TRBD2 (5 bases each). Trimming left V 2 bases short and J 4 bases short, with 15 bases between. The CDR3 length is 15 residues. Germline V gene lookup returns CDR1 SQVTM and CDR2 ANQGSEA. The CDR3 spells CSVEFGRERYNEQFF. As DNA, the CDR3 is TGCAGCGTTGAATTCGGCAGGGAGAGGTACAATGAGCAGTTCTTC.

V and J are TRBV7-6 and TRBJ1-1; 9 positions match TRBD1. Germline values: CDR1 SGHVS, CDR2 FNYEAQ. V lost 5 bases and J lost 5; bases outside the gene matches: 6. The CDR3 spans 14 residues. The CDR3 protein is CASSGQGRLTEAFF. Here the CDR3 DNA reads TGTGCCAGCAGCGGACAGGGGCGGTTGACTGAAGCTTTCTTT. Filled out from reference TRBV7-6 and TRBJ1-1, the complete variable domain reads GAGVSQSPRYKVTKRGQDVALRCDPISGHVSLYWYRQALGQGPEFLTYFNYEAQQDKSGLPNDRFSAERPEGSISTLTIQRTEQRDSAMYRCASSGQGRLTEAFFGQGTRLTVV.

The CDR3 coding sequence is TGTGCCTGGAGTGGAGGGACAGGGGGTGAAAAACTGTTTTTT. Protein: CAWSGGTGGEKLFF. The chain is built from TRBV30 and TRBJ1-4, with 11 bases identical to TRBD1. This CDR3 is 14 amino acids long. Germline V gene sequence: CDR1 GTSNPN, CDR2 SVGIG (reference sequence). V gave up 1 base and J gave up 7 bases; unmatched junction bases: 2.

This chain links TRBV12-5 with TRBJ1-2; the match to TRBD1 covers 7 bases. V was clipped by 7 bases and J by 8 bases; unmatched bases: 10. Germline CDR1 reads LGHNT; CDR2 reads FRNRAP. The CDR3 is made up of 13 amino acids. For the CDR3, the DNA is TGTGCTAGTGTCCCCGACAGGGTGGGGGGCTACACCTTC. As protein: CASVPDRVGGYTF.

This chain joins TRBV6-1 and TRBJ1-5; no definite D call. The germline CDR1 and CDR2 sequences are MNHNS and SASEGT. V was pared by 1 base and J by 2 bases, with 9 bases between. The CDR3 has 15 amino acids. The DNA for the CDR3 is TGTGCCAGCAGTGAAGTTACGAGGGGCAATCAGCCCCAGCATTTT. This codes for CASSEVTRGNQPQHF.

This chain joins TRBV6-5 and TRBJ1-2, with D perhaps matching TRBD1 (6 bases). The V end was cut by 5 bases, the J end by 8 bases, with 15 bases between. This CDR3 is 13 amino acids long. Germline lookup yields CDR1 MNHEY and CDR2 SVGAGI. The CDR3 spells CASSNPRTVGYTF. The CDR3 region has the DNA TGTGCCAGCAGTAACCCTCGGACAGTCGGCTACACCTTC.

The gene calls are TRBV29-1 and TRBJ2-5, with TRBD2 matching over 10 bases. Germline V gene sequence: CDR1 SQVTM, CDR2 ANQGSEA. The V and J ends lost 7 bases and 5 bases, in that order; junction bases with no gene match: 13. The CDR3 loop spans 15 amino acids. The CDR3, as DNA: TGCAGCGCTGACGGGGCTAGCGGGGGCTTCGAGACCCAGTACTTC. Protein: CSADGASGGFETQYF.

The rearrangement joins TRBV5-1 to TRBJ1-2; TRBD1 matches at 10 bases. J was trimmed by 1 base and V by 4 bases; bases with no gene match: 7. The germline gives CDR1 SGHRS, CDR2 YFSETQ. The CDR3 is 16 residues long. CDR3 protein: CASSRAGTGVNYGYTF. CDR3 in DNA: TGCGCCAGCAGCCGGGCCGGGACAGGGGTTAACTATGGCTACACCTTC.

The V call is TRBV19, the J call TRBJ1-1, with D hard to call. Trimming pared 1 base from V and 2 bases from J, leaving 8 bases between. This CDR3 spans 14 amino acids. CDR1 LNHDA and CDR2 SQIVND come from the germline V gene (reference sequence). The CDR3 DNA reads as TGTGCCAGTAGTATAGGCCCGGACAACACTGAAGCTTTCTTT. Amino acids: CASSIGPDNTEAFF.

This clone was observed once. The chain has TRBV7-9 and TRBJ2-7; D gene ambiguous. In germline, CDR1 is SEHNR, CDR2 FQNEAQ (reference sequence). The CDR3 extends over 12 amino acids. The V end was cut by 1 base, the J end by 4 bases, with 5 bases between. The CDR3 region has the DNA TGTGCCAGCAGCTTAGGGCAGTACGAGCAGTACTTC. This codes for CASSLGQYEQYF.

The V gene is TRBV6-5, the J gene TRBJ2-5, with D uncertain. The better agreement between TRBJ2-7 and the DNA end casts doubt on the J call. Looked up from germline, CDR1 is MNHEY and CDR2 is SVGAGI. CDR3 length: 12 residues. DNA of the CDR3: TGTGCCAGCAGCCTTGACTCCTACGAGCAGTACTTC. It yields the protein CASSLDSYEQYF.

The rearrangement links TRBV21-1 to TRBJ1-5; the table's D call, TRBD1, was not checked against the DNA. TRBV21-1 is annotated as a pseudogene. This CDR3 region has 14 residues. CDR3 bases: TGTGCCAGCAGCAAAGTCAAGGGGCCTCAGCCCCAGCATTTT. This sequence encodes CASSKVKGPQPQHF.

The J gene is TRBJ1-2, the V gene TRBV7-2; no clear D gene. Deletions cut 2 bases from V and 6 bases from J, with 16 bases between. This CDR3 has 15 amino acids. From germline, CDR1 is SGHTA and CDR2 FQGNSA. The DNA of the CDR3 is TGTGCCAGCAGCTTACAACCTTCGGGCAGCCATGGCTACACCTTC. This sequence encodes CASSLQPSGSHGYTF.

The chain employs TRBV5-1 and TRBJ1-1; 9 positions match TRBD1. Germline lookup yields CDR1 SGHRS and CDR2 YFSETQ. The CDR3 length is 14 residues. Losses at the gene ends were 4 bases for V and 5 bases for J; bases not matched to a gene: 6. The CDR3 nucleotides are TGCGCCAGCAGCACACCGACAGGGGGTACTGAAGCTTTCTTT. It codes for CASSTPTGGTEAFF.

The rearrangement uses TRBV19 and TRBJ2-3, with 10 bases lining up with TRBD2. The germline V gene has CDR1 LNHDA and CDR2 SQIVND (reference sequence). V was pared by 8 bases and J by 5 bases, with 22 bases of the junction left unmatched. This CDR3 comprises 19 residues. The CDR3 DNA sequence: TGTGCCAGTCGCGGGGGAAGCGGGGGGGCCCGGACCGGGATAGATACGCAGTATTTT. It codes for CASRGGSGGARTGIDTQYF.

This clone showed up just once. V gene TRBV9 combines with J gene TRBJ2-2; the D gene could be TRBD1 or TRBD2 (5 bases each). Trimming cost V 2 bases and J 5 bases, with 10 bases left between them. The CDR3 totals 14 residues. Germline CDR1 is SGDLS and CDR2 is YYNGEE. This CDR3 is CASSVGWGTGELFF. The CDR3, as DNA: TGTGCCAGCAGCGTGGGGTGGGGGACCGGGGAGCTGTTTTTT.

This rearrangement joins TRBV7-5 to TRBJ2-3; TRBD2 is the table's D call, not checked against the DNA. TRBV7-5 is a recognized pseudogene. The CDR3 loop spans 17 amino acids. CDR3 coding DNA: TGTGCCAGAAGCAATACAACGAGACTAGCGCTAATAGATACGCAGTATTTT. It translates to CARSNTTRLALIDTQYF.

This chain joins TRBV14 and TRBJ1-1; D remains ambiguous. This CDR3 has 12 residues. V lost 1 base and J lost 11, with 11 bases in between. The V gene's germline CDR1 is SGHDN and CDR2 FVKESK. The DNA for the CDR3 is TGTGCCAGCAGCCAAGTGTGGGGAGGTGCTTTCTTT. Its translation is CASSQVWGGAFF.

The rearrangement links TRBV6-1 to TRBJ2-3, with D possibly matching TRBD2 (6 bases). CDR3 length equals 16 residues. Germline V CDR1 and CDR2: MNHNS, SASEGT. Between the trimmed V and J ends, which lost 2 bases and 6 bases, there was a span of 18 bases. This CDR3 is CASSERRREEGDTQYF. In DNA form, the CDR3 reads TGTGCCAGCAGTGAAAGGAGGAGAGAGGAGGGGGATACGCAGTATTTT.

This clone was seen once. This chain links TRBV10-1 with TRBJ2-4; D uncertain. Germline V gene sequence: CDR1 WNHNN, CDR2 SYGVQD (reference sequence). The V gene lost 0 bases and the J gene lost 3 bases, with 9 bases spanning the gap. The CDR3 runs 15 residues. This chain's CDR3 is CASSESWLSKNIQYF. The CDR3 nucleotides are TGCGCCAGCAGTGAGTCGTGGCTCAGCAAAAACATTCAGTACTTC.